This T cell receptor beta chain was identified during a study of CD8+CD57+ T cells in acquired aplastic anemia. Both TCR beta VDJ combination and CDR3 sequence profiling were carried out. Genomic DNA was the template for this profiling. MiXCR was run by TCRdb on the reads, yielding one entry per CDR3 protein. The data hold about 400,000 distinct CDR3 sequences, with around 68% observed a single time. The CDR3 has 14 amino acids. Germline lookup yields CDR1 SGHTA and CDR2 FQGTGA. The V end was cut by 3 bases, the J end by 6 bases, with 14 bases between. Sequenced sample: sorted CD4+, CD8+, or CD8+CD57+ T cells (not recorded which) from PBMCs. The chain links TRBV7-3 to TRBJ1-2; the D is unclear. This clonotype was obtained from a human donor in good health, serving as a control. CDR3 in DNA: TGTGCCAGCAGCTTGGTCGGGCTCACCCATGGCTACACCTTC. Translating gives CASSLVGLTHGYTF.